These 15 T cell receptor beta chains share one sample of origin, sequenced in a study of blood T cell repertoires in COVID-19. Data came from immunoSEQ multiplex PCR; TCRdb stores just in-frame clones and leaves some out. Among approximately 280,000 clones listed, approximately 90% were seen once. Sequences were obtained from peripheral blood. Receptor source: a woman aged 25 to 39 with COVID-19, enrolled during active disease.

V gene TRBV2 combines with J gene TRBJ2-7; 7 bases align to TRBD2. Trimming removed 4 bases from V and 0 bases from J; junction bases left unmatched: 6. The CDR3 runs 15 residues. Looked up from germline, CDR1 is SNHLY and CDR2 is FYNNEI. In DNA form, the CDR3 reads TGTGCCAGCAGTGTGGGAGCGGGAAGCTCCTACGAGCAGTACTTC. Protein sequence: CASSVGAGSSYEQYF.

On this clone: The sample contains more than one DNA sequence encoding this CDR3. The chain uses TRBV5-4 and TRBJ2-7; 10 bases line up with TRBD1. Germline V gene lookup returns CDR1 SGHNT and CDR2 YYREEE (reference sequence). V trimming: 0 bases; J trimming: 3 bases; junction bases outside the gene matches: 0. The CDR3 consists of 14 residues. CDR3 DNA: TGTGCCAGCAGCTTGGGGACAGGGGGCTACGAGCAGTACTTC. Translation: CASSLGTGGYEQYF.

The chain couples TRBV10-1 to TRBJ2-1, with D maybe TRBD2 (6 bases). Trimming left V 7 bases short and J 6 bases short, with 19 bases between. The CDR3 spans 15 residues. CDR1 and CDR2 from the germline V gene are WNHNN and SYGVQD (reference sequence). CDR3 sequence: CASTDPRGIGNEQFF. For the CDR3, the DNA is TGCGCCAGCACGGATCCGCGGGGTATTGGCAATGAGCAGTTCTTC.

DNA for the CDR3: TGTGCCACCGGGACTAGCGGAAACTACAATGAGCAGTTCTTC. Residues: CATGTSGNYNEQFF. The chain recombines TRBV28 with TRBJ2-1, with 11 bases aligning to TRBD2. Germline-derived CDR1 and CDR2 are MDHEN and SYDVKM. The CDR3 length is 14 residues. V was clipped by 10 bases and J by 3 bases; unmatched bases: 5.

This clone was seen a handful of times. The chain couples TRBV27 to TRBJ2-3, with TRBD1 identical over 11 bases. The CDR3 loop spans 18 amino acids. V was pared by 6 bases and J by 2 bases, with 13 bases of the junction left unmatched. In germline, CDR1 is MNHEY, CDR2 SMNVEV (reference sequence). CDR3 bases: TGTGCCAGCAGAAGCCGGGACAGGGGGGTTCTAACCACAGATACGCAGTATTTT. Translating gives CASRSRDRGVLTTDTQYF.

The chain employs TRBV28 and TRBJ1-5, with D tentatively TRBD1 (5 bases). V was clipped by 11 bases and J by 1 base, with 24 bases between them. CDR1 is MDHEN and CDR2 is SYDVKM in the germline V gene. The CDR3 is made up of 17 amino acids. CDR3 in amino acids: CAGKKRGLRISNQPQHF. CDR3 nucleotides: TGTGCCGGGAAAAAAAGGGGTCTCAGGATAAGCAATCAGCCCCAGCATTTT.

This sequence joins TRBV7-2 and TRBJ2-1; the D gene is possibly TRBD2 (6 bases). V was clipped by 5 bases and J by 7 bases, with 12 bases between them. Germline V lookup: CDR1 SGHTA, CDR2 FQGNSA. The CDR3 covers 13 residues. This CDR3 is CASSIFGLNEQFF. The CDR3 DNA is TGTGCCAGCAGCATCTTCGGACTAAATGAGCAGTTCTTC.

The CDR3 bases are TGTGCCTGGAGTGACGGACTCCTTAGCTCTGGAAACACCATATATTTT. The encoded protein is CAWSDGLLSSGNTIYF. The chain is built from TRBV30 and TRBJ1-3; D call uncertain. Germline V gene lookup returns CDR1 GTSNPN and CDR2 SVGIG (reference sequence). V lost 1 base and J lost 0, with 13 bases in between. The CDR3 runs to 16 residues.

The J gene is TRBJ2-5, the V gene TRBV5-4; D is perhaps TRBD1 (5 bases). The CDR3 consists of 14 residues. Germline V gene lookup returns CDR1 SGHNT and CDR2 YYREEE (reference sequence). V was cut by 3 bases and J by 0 bases, with 9 bases left in between. The CDR3: CASSSPGYQETQYF. CDR3 coding DNA: TGTGCCAGCAGCTCCCCAGGGTACCAAGAGACCCAGTACTTC.

The chain is built from TRBV5-4 and TRBJ1-2, with D perhaps TRBD1 (5 bases). The CDR3 is 14 residues long. V was shortened by 5 bases and J by 5 bases, with 16 bases between the two germline ends. Germline CDR1 is SGHNT and CDR2 is YYREEE (reference sequence). For the CDR3, the DNA is TGTGCCAGCAGTTCCGGGGGACCGGTTTATGGCTACACCTTC. Amino acid sequence: CASSSGGPVYGYTF.

This chain joins TRBV5-4 and TRBJ2-2, with 8 bases matching TRBD2. With V trimmed by 4 bases and J by 1 base, 3 bases remained unmatched. The germline gives CDR1 SGHNT, CDR2 YYREEE (reference sequence). This CDR3 comprises 15 residues. The CDR3 protein is CASSAGLVNTGELFF. Here the CDR3 DNA reads TGTGCCAGCAGCGCGGGACTAGTGAACACCGGGGAGCTGTTTTTT.

J is TRBJ2-1 and V is TRBV19; TRBD1 is a possible D gene (5 bases). The CDR3 contains 14 residues. Germline V lookup: CDR1 LNHDA, CDR2 SQIVND (reference sequence). The germline V and J ends were trimmed by 2 bases and 9 bases, with 14 bases remaining between them. The CDR3 sequence: CASSISQESIEQFF. CDR3 DNA sequence: TGTGCCAGTAGTATATCACAGGAATCCATTGAGCAGTTCTTC.

The V gene is TRBV11-2, the J gene TRBJ2-7; 9 nucleotides align to TRBD2. Germline assignment: CDR1 SGHAT and CDR2 FQNNGV. CDR3 size: 15 residues. V trimming: 4 bases; J trimming: 5 bases; junction bases outside the gene matches: 9. The CDR3 DNA reads as TGTGCCAGCAGCTCTCCTAGGAGCGGGAGGAACGAGCAGTACTTC. It encodes CASSSPRSGRNEQYF. Full variable domain (rest looked up from reference TRBV11-2 and TRBJ2-7): EAGVAQSPRYKIIEKRQSVAFWCNPISGHATLYWYQQILGQGPKLLIQFQNNGVVDDSQLPKDRFSAERLKGVDSTLKIQPAKLEDSAVYLCASSSPRSGRNEQYFGPGTRLTVT.

The chain recombines TRBV10-3 with TRBJ2-7; the match to TRBD1 covers 9 bases. CDR3 length: 17 amino acids. Germline CDR1 and CDR2: ENHRY and SYGVKD. V shed 0 bases and J 4 bases; nucleotides not matched to a gene: 10. CDR3: CAISESGGTGIRYEQYF. In nucleotides, the CDR3 is TGTGCCATCAGTGAGTCCGGAGGGACAGGGATTAGGTACGAGCAGTACTTC.

This clone was counted a single time. V is TRBV3-1 (or the pseudogene TRBV3-2) and J is TRBJ2-1; D is possibly TRBD2 (5 bases). Germline V gene lookup returns CDR1 LGHDT and CDR2 YNNKEL (reference sequence). Trimming cost V 1 base and J 6 bases, with 10 bases left between them. CDR3 size: 14 residues. CDR3: CASSQGTAGNEQFF. CDR3 sequence (DNA): TGTGCCAGCAGCCAAGGAACGGCGGGCAATGAGCAGTTCTTC.